The sequence of this T cell receptor (beta chain) was determined in a study of shared clonotypes between healthy human individuals. The study's findings and limits: Four donors held roughly 5% of naive CD4 clonotypes in common.

Comments on this clone: Its antigen is not identified.

Germline CDR1 is MGHRA and CDR2 is YSYEKL. V gave up 6 bases and J gave up 0 bases; unmatched junction bases: 9. CDR3 length: 16 amino acids. Deep-level settings were used for running the assay. For each subset, genomic DNA was distributed in equal portions over several immunoSEQ plates. Produced via immunoSEQ multiplex PCR; TCRdb's table is partial and in-frame only. The data contain some 2.3 million clones, 85% to 95% of them seen just once; the ten biggest clones take up roughly 0.36%. The material sequenced was naive CD4+ T cells from PBMCs. Documented subset: CD45RA+ positively selected. The receptor comes from a man between 18 and 29 years old in good health. Some clones in this sample may be carry-over from other donors' samples. V and J are TRBV4-1 and TRBJ2-5; 8 positions match TRBD2. CDR3 DNA sequence: TGCGCCAGCAGAAATACCCCACTAGCGGACCAAGAGACCCAGTACTTC. It translates to CASRNTPLADQETQYF.